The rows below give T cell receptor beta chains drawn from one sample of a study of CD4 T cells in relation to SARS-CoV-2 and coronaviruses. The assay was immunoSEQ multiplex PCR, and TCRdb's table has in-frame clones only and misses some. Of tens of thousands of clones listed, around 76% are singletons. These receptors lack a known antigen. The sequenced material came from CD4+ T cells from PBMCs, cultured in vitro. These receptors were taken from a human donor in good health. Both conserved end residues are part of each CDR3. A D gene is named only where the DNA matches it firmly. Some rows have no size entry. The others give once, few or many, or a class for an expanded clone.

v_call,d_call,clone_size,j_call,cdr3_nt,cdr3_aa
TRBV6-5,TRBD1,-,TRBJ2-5,TGTGCCAGCACCGAGGGACAGATTCACCAAGAGACCCAGTACTTC,CASTEGQIHQETQYF
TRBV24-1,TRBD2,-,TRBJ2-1,TGTGCCACCAGTGATCCTAGCGGGAGGGTCTACAATGAGCAGTTCTTC,CATSDPSGRVYNEQFF
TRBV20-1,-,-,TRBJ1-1,TGCAGTGCTCCTCTGAACACTGAAGCTTTCTTT,CSAPLNTEAFF
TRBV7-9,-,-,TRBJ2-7,TGTGCCAGCAGCTTAGAAGGGGTCGCCTACGAGCAGTACTTC,CASSLEGVAYEQYF
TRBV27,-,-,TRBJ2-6,TGTGCCAGCAGGATTACCACTGGGGCCAACGTCCTGACTTTC,CASRITTGANVLTF
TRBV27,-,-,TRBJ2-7,TGTGCCAGCAGTTCCCGCAGGGGGGACTACGAGCAGTACTTC,CASSSRRGDYEQYF
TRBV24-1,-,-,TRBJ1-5,TGTGCCACCAGTGGCGGGGAACACGGAGATCAGCCCCAGCATTTT,CATSGGEHGDQPQHF
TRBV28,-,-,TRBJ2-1,TGTGCCAGCAGTTTAACCGGGTCTCCCTCCCCCTACAATGAGCAGTTCTTC,CASSLTGSPSPYNEQFF
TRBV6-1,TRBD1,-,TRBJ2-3,TGTGCCAGCAGTGAACAGGGACAGGCAGATACGCAGTATTTT,CASSEQGQADTQYF
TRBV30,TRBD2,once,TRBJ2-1,TGTGCCTGGAGTGTAAAAAGGTCTAGCGGAAACAATGAGCAGTTCTTC,CAWSVKRSSGNNEQFF
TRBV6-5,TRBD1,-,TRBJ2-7,TGTGCCAGCGATACTTCACAGGGGGCCTTTGGCGAGCAGTACTTC,CASDTSQGAFGEQYF
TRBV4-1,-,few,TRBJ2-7,TGCGCCAGCGGGCTGGCGGGCACCTACGAGCAGTACTTC,CASGLAGTYEQYF
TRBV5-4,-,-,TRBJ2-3,TGTGCCAGCAGCACGGGGTCCGGTTATAGCACAGATACGCAGTATTTT,CASSTGSGYSTDTQYF
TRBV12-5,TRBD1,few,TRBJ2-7,TGTGCTAGTGGTCCCATCCGGACAGGGGGGCCTAACACAACCTACGAGCAGTACTTC,CASGPIRTGGPNTTYEQYF
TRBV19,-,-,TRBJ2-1,TGTGCCAGTAGTTCTGTGGAGTATGGCTACAATGAGCAGTTCTTC,CASSSVEYGYNEQFF
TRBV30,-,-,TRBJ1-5,TGTGCCTGGAGTGTAGGTATGAGTTATAGCAATCAGCCCCAGCATTTT,CAWSVGMSYSNQPQHF
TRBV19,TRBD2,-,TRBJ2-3,TGTGCCAGTAGTATTGGGACTACCTCGACTGGCACAGATACGCAGTATTTT,CASSIGTTSTGTDTQYF
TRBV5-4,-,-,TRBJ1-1,TGTGCCAGCAGCTCACGGGAACAGGGTGGCACTGAAGCTTTCTTT,CASSSREQGGTEAFF
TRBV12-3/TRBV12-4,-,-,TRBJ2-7,TGTGCCAGCAGTCGGGGACCTACCTACGAGCAGTACTTC,CASSRGPTYEQYF
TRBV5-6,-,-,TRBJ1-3,TGTGCCAGCAGCTATACAGTATCAGGAAACACCATATATTTT,CASSYTVSGNTIYF
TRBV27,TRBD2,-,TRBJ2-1,TGTGCCAGCAGAAAACTAGCGGGAGAGTACAATGAGCAGTTCTTC,CASRKLAGEYNEQFF
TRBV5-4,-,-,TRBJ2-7,TGTGCCAGCAGCTTGTTAACTCGCTCCTACGAGCAGTACTTC,CASSLLTRSYEQYF
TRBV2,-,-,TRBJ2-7,TGTGCCAGCAGGGGGGACCTGAGAAGAGAGCAGTACTTC,CASRGDLRREQYF
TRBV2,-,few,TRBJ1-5,TGTGCCAGCAGTCAGCTTGGGCAGCCCCAGCATTTT,CASSQLGQPQHF
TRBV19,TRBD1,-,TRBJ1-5,TGTGCCAGTAGGGGACAGGGGGTATATCAGCCCCAGCATTTT,CASRGQGVYQPQHF
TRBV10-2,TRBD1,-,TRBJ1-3,TGCGCCAGCAGTGCGGGACAGAGGAGAAACACCATATATTTT,CASSAGQRRNTIYF
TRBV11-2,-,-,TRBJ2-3,TGTGCCAGCAGCTTCCCGAACTTGCGCCCCTCTAGCACAGATACGCAGTATTTT,CASSFPNLRPSSTDTQYF
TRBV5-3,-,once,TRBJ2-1,TGTGCCAGAAGCATACAGGGAAGCTCCTACAATGAGCAGTTCTTC,CARSIQGSSYNEQFF
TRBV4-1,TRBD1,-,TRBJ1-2,TGCGCCAGCAGCCAAGAAACACAGGGGCCGAGGGGCTATGGCTACACCTTC,CASSQETQGPRGYGYTF
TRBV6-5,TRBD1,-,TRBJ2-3,TGTGCCAGCAGTATCCGACAGGGAGATACGCAGTATTTT,CASSIRQGDTQYF
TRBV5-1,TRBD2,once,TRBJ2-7,TGCGCCAGCAGCCCTACTAGCGGGAGGGGCCCTTCCGAGCAGTACTTC,CASSPTSGRGPSEQYF
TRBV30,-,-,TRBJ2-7,TGTGCCTGGAGTCAAAAGAGCTCCTACGAGCAGTACTTC,CAWSQKSSYEQYF
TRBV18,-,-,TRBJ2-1,TGTGCCAGCTCACCACAAAAGGGGGACAATGAGCAGTTCTTC,CASSPQKGDNEQFF
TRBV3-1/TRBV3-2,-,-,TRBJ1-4,TGTGCCAGCAGCCATAACGACGTTTCTGGTAAACTGTTTTTT,CASSHNDVSGKLFF
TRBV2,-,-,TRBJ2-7,TGTGCCAGCAGCGACACTAGGCTCGAGCAGTACTTC,CASSDTRLEQYF
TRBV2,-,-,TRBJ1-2,TGTGCCAGCAGTAAAGTGGGGTTTAACTATGGCTACACCTTC,CASSKVGFNYGYTF
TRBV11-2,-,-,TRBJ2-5,TGTGCCAGCAGCTCAATAGACGGGGTCGGGACCCAGTACTTC,CASSSIDGVGTQYF
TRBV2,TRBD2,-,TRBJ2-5,TGTGCCAGCAGCGTCACTAGCGGGAGCCCAGAGACCCAGTACTTC,CASSVTSGSPETQYF
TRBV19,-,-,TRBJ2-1,TGTGCCAGTAGTAAACAATTCCATGAGCAGTTCTTC,CASSKQFHEQFF